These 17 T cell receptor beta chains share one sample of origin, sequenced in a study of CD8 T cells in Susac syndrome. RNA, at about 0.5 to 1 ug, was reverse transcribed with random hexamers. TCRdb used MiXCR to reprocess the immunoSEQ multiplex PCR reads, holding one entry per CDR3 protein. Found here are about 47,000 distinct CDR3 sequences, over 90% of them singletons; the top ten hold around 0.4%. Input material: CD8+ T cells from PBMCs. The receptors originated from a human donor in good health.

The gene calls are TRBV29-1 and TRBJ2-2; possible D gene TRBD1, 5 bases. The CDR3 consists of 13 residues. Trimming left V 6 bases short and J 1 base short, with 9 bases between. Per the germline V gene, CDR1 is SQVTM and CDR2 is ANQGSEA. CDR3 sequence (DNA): TGCAGCGTGCAACAGGAGAACACCGGGGAGCTGTTTTTT. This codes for CSVQQENTGELFF.

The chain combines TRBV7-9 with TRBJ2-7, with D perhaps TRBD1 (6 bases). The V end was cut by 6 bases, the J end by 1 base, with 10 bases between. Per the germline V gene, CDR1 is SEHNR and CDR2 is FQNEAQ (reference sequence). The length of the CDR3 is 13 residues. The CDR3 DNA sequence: TGTGCCAGCAGTCAAGGGGGTTCCTACGAGCAGTACTTC. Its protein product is CASSQGGSYEQYF.

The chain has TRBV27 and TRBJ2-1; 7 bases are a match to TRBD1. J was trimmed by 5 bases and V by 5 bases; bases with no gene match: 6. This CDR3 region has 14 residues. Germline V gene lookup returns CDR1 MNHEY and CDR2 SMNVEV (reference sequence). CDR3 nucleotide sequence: TGTGCCAGCAGTCCACAGGGGCACAACAATGAGCAGTTCTTC. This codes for CASSPQGHNNEQFF.

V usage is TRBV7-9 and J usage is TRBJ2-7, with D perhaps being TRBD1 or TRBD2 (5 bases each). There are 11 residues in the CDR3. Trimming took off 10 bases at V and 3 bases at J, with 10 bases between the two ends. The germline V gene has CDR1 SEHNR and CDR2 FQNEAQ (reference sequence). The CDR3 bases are TGTGCCACTATTGGGGGCTACGAGCAGTACTTC. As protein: CATIGGYEQYF.

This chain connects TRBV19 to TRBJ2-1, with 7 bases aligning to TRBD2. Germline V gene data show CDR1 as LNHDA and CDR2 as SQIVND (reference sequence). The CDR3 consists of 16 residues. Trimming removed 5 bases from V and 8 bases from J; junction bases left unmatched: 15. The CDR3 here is CASSLPLGGRRDEQFF. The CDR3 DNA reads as TGTGCCAGTAGTCTTCCCTTGGGCGGGAGAAGGGATGAGCAGTTCTTC.

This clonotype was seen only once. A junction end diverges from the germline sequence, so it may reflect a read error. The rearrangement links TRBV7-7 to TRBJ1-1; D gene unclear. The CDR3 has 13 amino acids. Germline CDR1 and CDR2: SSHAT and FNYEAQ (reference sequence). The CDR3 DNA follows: TGTGCTAGCAGCCGAGGGTGGGGTACTGAAGCTTTCTTT. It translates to CASSRGWGTEAFF.

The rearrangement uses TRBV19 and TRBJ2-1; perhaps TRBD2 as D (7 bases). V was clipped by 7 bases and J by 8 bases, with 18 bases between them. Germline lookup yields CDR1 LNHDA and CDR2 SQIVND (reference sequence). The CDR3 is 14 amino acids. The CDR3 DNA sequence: TGTGCCAGTACCCCAGGGGTAGCGGGTCATGAGCAGTTCTTC. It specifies CASTPGVAGHEQFF.

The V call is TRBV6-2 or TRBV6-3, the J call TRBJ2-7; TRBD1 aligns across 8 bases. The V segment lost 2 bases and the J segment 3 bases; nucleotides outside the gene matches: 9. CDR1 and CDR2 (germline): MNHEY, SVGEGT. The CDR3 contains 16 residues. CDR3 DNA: TGTGCCAGCAGTTACCACCCTGGGACAGGCCGCTACGAGCAGTACTTC. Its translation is CASSYHPGTGRYEQYF.

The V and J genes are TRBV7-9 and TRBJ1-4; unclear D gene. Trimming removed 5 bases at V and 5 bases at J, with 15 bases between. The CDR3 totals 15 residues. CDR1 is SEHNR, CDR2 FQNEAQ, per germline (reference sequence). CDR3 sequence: CASSPSRASNEKLFF. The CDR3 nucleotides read TGTGCCAGCAGCCCTTCGAGAGCTTCCAATGAAAAACTGTTTTTT.

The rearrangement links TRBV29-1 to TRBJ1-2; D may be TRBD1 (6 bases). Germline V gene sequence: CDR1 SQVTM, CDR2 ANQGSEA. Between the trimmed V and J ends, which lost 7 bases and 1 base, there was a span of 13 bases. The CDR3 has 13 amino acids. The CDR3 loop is CSARGGGNYGYTF. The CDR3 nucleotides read TGCAGCGCCCGGGGAGGGGGTAACTATGGCTACACCTTC. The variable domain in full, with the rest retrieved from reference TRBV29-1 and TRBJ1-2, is SAVISQKPSRDICQRGTSLTIQCQVDSQVTMMFWYRQQPGQSLTLIATANQGSEATYESGFVIDKFPISRPNLTFSTLTVSNMSPEDSSIYLCSARGGGNYGYTFGSGTRLTVV.

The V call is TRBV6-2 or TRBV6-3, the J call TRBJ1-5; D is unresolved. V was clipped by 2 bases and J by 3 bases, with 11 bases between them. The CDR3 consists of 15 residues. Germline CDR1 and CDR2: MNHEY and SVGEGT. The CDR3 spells CASSYPRRNNQPQHF. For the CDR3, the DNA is TGTGCCAGCAGTTACCCCAGGAGGAACAATCAGCCCCAGCATTTT.

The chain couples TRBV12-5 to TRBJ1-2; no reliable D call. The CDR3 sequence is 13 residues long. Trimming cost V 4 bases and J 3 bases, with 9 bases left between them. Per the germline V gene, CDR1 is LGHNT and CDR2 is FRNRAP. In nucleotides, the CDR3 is TGTGCTAGTGGTTCAGAGGTCGACTATGGCTACACCTTC. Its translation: CASGSEVDYGYTF.

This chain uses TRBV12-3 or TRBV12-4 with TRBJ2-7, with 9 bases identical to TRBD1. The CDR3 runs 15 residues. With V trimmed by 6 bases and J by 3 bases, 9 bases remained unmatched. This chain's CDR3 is CASRLTGTGSYEQYF. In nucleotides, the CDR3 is TGTGCCAGCAGGCTTACCGGGACAGGGAGCTACGAGCAGTACTTC.

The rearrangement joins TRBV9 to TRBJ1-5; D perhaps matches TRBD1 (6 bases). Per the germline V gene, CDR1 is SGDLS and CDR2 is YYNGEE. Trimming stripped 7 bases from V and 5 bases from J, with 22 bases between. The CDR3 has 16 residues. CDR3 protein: CASQINRVGSYQPQHF. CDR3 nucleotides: TGTGCCAGCCAAATCAACAGGGTAGGTTCATATCAGCCCCAGCATTTT.

CDR3 region: CASSPGTTPLQPQHF. CDR3 in DNA: TGTGCCAGCAGTCCTGGGACAACCCCTCTTCAGCCCCAGCATTTT. The chain links TRBV27 to TRBJ1-5; a possible D gene is TRBD1 (6 bases). Per the germline V gene, CDR1 is MNHEY and CDR2 is SMNVEV (reference sequence). V was pared by 5 bases and J by 6 bases, with 17 bases between. The CDR3 extends over 15 amino acids.

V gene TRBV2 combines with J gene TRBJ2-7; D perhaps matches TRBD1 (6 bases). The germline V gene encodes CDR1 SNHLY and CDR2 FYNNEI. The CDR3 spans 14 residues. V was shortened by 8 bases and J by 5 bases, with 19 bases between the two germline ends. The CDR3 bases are TGTGCCAGCGAAAAGGCCGGGACAAGGAACGAGCAGTACTTC. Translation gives CASEKAGTRNEQYF.

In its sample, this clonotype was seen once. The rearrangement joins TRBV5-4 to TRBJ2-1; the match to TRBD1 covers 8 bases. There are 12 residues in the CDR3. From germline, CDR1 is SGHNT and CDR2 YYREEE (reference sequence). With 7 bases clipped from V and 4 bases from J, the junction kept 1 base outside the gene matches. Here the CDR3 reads CASGQGYNEQFF. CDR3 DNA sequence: TGTGCCAGCGGACAGGGATACAATGAGCAGTTCTTC.